This TCR beta chain was found in a study of blood T cell repertoires in COVID-19. In the study overall: PBMCs, B-cell-depleted T cells, or T cells provided the cDNA or gDNA that made up the material.

The repertoire was sequenced with immunoSEQ multiplex PCR; TCRdb's copy has only in-frame clones and lacks some. The data show more than 35,000 clones, around 83% seen once. The germline V gene encodes CDR1 LNHDA and CDR2 SQIVND (reference sequence). Deletions cut 3 bases from V and 6 bases from J, with 9 bases between. CDR3 size: 12 residues. The TCR comes from a woman older than 75 with acute or convalescent COVID-19. The V and J genes are TRBV19 and TRBJ2-7; TRBD1 might be the D (5 bases). The sample comprised peripheral blood. The CDR3 region is CASSIQGSEQYF. DNA for the CDR3: TGTGCCAGTAGTATCCAGGGATCCGAGCAGTACTTC. Complete variable domain (other parts from reference TRBV19 and TRBJ2-7): DGGITQSPKYLFRKEGQNVTLSCEQNLNHDAMYWYRQDPGQGLRLIYYSQIVNDFQKGDIAEGYSVSREKKESFPLTVTSAQKNPTAFYLCASSIQGSEQYFGPGTRLTVT.